These T cell receptor beta chains were read from a single sample in a study of patients and donors after allogeneic stem cell transplantation. TCRdb reanalysed the RT-PCR reads using MiXCR and keeps one entry per CDR3 protein. The sample gives tens of thousands of distinct CDR3 sequences, 4.5% to 5% of which show up once; about 3% is in the top ten. Sequencing used blood, either unsorted or a sorted T cell fraction (not recorded which). Receptors originate from a human donor who was either an allogeneic HSCT recipient or a stem cell or donor lymphocyte infusion donor (not recorded which). It is not recorded whose cells these are; they may come from a transplant donor. The CDR3 runs from the conserved cysteine through the conserved F or W. A D gene is named only where the DNA matches it firmly. The size field is filled for only some rows; it gives once, few, many or a size class.

>many|TRBV11-2|TRBJ2-3|NA
TGTGCCAGCAGGCCCTTAGGGGGGAGGGGAGATACGCAGTATTTT
CASRPLGGRGDTQYF
>many|TRBV30|TRBJ1-1|TRBD1
TGTGCCTGGAGAATGAGGGGACAGGGGAGCACTGAAGCTTTCTTT
CAWRMRGQGSTEAFF
>NA|TRBV12-3/TRBV12-4|TRBJ2-4|NA
TGTGCCAGCGAACGGGCCGGAGGGAACATTCAGTACTTC
CASERAGGNIQYF
>few|TRBV27|TRBJ2-1|NA
TGTGCCAGCAGTTTAGGGCGGTGGGGTGAGCAGTTCTTC
CASSLGRWGEQFF
>medium-sized|TRBV3-1|TRBJ1-6|NA
TGTGCCAGCAGCTCAGCTGCATCCCCCCTCCACTTT
CASSSAASPLHF
>many|TRBV12-3/TRBV12-4|TRBJ2-1|NA
TGTGCCAGCAGCCGAGGCGCTGCGCCGTACAATGAGCAGTTCTTC
CASSRGAAPYNEQFF
>many|TRBV19|TRBJ1-5|TRBD1
TGTGCCAGTAGTAGTTGGCAGGGGGCGTCTATGAGGGGCAATCAGCCCCAGCATTTT
CASSSWQGASMRGNQPQHF
>NA|TRBV5-1|TRBJ2-5|NA
TGCGCCAGCAGCTCAGCCAGGGGAAGATGGGAGACCCAGTACTTC
CASSSARGRWETQYF
>NA|TRBV12-3/TRBV12-4|TRBJ2-1|TRBD2
TGTGCCAGCAGTTTAAGTTGGAGCGGGAGTGGGCACTACAATGAGCAGTTCTTC
CASSLSWSGSGHYNEQFF
>many|TRBV18|TRBJ1-2|TRBD1
TGTGCCAGCTCACCGACAGGGGAGGTGATCAATGGCTACACCTTC
CASSPTGEVINGYTF
>many|TRBV12-3/TRBV12-4|TRBJ1-6|NA
TGTGCCAGCACCCGTTGGAGGAATGACCGCCGGGGCTCACCCCTCCACTTT
CASTRWRNDRRGSPLHF
>NA|TRBV7-6|TRBJ2-7|NA
TGTGCCAGCAGCCCCGGTTATACGGGCGGCGAGCAGTACTTC
CASSPGYTGGEQYF
>NA|TRBV10-3|TRBJ2-7|NA
TGTGCCATCTGGGACCCCGACTCCTACGAGCAGTACTTC
CAIWDPDSYEQYF
>many|TRBV2|TRBJ2-2|NA
TGTGCCAGCAGTGGCCTTTTGGGGGACACCGGGGAGCTGTTTTTT
CASSGLLGDTGELFF
>few|TRBV19|TRBJ1-6|NA
TGTGCCAGTAGTATTCGGGCGGGACAACGGTCACCCCTCCACTTT
CASSIRAGQRSPLHF
>many|TRBV9|TRBJ2-3|NA
TGTGCCAGCAGCGTAGCTAGTCAGCTTACCACAGATACGCAGTATTTT
CASSVASQLTTDTQYF
>many|TRBV20-1|TRBJ1-1|NA
TGCAGTCCTCGGACATACCGAGGTTCGGTTTTCTTT
CSPRTYRGSVFF
>NA|TRBV7-2|TRBJ1-1|NA
TGTGCCAGCAGCTCCGGTCTCCGGTCCGGTGAAGCTTTCTTT
CASSSGLRSGEAFF
>few|TRBV7-2|TRBJ2-3|NA
TGTGCCAGCAGCTTAGTCTTCGAGGATACGCAGTATTTT
CASSLVFEDTQYF
>many|TRBV2|TRBJ1-2|NA
TGTGCCAGCAGGGGACGGGGCTACCTCTATGGCTACACCTTC
CASRGRGYLYGYTF
>many|TRBV6-1|TRBJ1-2|TRBD1
TGTGCCAGCAGCCAGACCCGGACAGGGTTTGGCTACACCTTC
CASSQTRTGFGYTF